This section outlines one TCR beta chain sequence together with its context. Its cognate antigen is unknown. V was clipped by 3 bases and J by 7 bases, with 8 bases between them. The CDR3 consists of 13 residues. CDR1 and CDR2 from the germline V gene are SGHTS and YDEGEE. Sequencing used immunoSEQ multiplex PCR; TCRdb keeps in-frame clones, though not all of them. The table lists over 85,000 clones, 85% to 95% of them singletons. The entry originates in a study of T cell responses to AZD1222 COVID-19 vaccine. As for the study in general: The analysis combined second doses at about 4 or about 12 weeks.

Study-wide points: Donors were largely white British and mainly female; clonal diversity was possibly underestimated. Compared with day 0, the breadth and depth of the Spike-specific TCR repertoire rose significantly after two doses of AZD1222. Nearly half of spike-specific TCRs reportedly target unmutated variant regions.

This TCR came from an adult in good health. Sequencing was performed on peripheral blood, taken on day 0 of AZD1222 vaccination. The chain employs TRBV5-8 and TRBJ1-6; D possibly corresponds to TRBD1 (5 bases). The CDR3 here is CASSWGINSPLHF. The CDR3 DNA is TGTGCCAGCAGCTGGGGCATAAATTCACCCCTCCACTTT.